Shown below are 24 T cell receptor beta chains from a single sample sequenced in a study of CD8+ T cells in alopecia areata. RNA extraction and reverse transcription yielded cDNA as sequencing template. Sequencing was performed with immunoSEQ multiplex PCR; in TCRdb, only in-frame clones are kept and a portion is missing. Among 150,000 to 200,000 clones listed, approximately 67% were seen once. The treatment here: oral pan-JAK inhibitor, 5-10 mg twice daily. The sample was CD4+ T cells sorted from blood, taken between weeks 49 and 50, from a patient treated with tofacitinib. The receptor set was obtained from a human donor with alopecia areata.

The rearrangement links TRBV25-1 to TRBJ2-7; D is perhaps TRBD2 (6 bases). This CDR3 comprises 12 residues. Germline CDR1 is MGHDK and CDR2 is SYGVNS. V was shortened by 7 bases and J by 3 bases, with 10 bases between the two germline ends. This CDR3 is CASKGLLYEQYF. CDR3 nucleotide sequence: TGTGCCAGCAAGGGACTTCTCTACGAGCAGTACTTC.

This chain connects TRBV5-1 to TRBJ2-3; D not resolved. Germline V gene sequence: CDR1 SGHRS, CDR2 YFSETQ. CDR3 length: 12 residues. Deletions cut 0 bases from V and 10 bases from J, with 9 bases between. The CDR3 reads CASSLEVGPQYF. CDR3 in DNA: TGCGCCAGCAGCTTGGAAGTTGGGCCGCAGTATTTT.

This chain uses TRBV15 with TRBJ2-3; maybe TRBD1 (6 bases). Between the trimmed V and J ends, which lost 6 bases and 1 base, there was a span of 11 bases. This CDR3 spans 14 amino acids. Per germline, CDR1 LNHNV and CDR2 YYDKDF (reference sequence). The CDR3 sequence is CATSPGARTDTQYF. For the CDR3, the DNA is TGTGCCACCAGTCCAGGGGCCCGCACAGATACGCAGTATTTT.

The chain joins TRBV30 to TRBJ1-6; TRBD1 is a possible D gene (5 bases). The length of the CDR3 is 17 residues. CDR1 is GTSNPN, CDR2 SVGIG, per germline (reference sequence). V lost 4 bases and J lost 0, with 16 bases in between. The CDR3 DNA follows: TGTGCCTGGACGGGGGGGACCGAATTCTCCTATAATTCACCCCTCCACTTT. It translates to CAWTGGTEFSYNSPLHF.

Details on this clone: The junction departs from the called germline gene at one end, perhaps through a read error. The chain uses TRBV11-2 and TRBJ2-4; D gene unclear. CDR3 length equals 14 residues. CDR1 and CDR2 (germline): SGHAT, FQNNGV. CDR3 amino acids: CASSVETARNIQYF. The CDR3 DNA is TGTGCCAGCAGCGTAGAGACCGCCAGGAACATTCAGTACTTC.

The chain employs TRBV29-1 and TRBJ1-2; D gene ambiguous. V was shortened by 7 bases and J by 6 bases, with 9 bases between the two germline ends. The CDR3 has 10 residues. From germline, CDR1 is SQVTM and CDR2 ANQGSEA. The CDR3 region is CSAAGDGYTF. The CDR3 DNA sequence: TGCAGCGCCGCTGGGGATGGCTACACCTTC.

This sequence joins TRBV29-1 and TRBJ2-1, with D perhaps matching TRBD2 (5 bases). The CDR3 length is 12 residues. V was clipped by 8 bases and J by 8 bases, with 16 bases between them. The germline CDR1 and CDR2 sequences are SQVTM and ANQGSEA. This CDR3 reads CSSSLESHEQFF. CDR3 DNA: TGCAGCTCATCACTAGAATCGCATGAGCAGTTCTTC.

This clone has just a few counts. This sequence joins TRBV29-1 and TRBJ1-1; D call uncertain. The V gene lost 4 bases and the J gene lost 0 bases, with 12 bases spanning the gap. Per germline, CDR1 SQVTM and CDR2 ANQGSEA. The CDR3 spans 14 residues. CDR3 region: CSVVPGWMNTEAFF. DNA for the CDR3: TGCAGCGTTGTCCCCGGATGGATGAACACTGAAGCTTTCTTT.

The chain carries TRBV10-3 and TRBJ1-1; D unresolved. Deletions cut 6 bases from V and 1 base from J, with 9 bases between. CDR1 and CDR2 from the germline V gene are ENHRY and SYGVKD. The CDR3 loop spans 13 amino acids. CDR3 DNA: TGTGCCATCAGCCAGAAAGAGAACACTGAAGCTTTCTTT. Translation: CAISQKENTEAFF.

The chain has TRBV5-1 and TRBJ2-3; TRBD2 is a possible D gene (6 bases). V lost 4 bases and J 2 bases, leaving 11 bases between the germline ends. Germline V lookup: CDR1 SGHRS, CDR2 YFSETQ. This CDR3 spans 14 amino acids. CDR3 in amino acids: CASSPGLNTDTQYF. The CDR3 region has the DNA TGCGCCAGCAGCCCGGGACTCAACACAGATACGCAGTATTTT.

The chain is built from TRBV7-3 and TRBJ2-7, with 9 nucleotides matching TRBD1. Germline values: CDR1 SGHTA, CDR2 FQGTGA. The CDR3 extends over 14 amino acids. V trimming: 5 bases; J trimming: 5 bases; junction bases outside the gene matches: 7. Written as DNA, the CDR3 is TGTGCCAGCAGCCCCGCCGGGACAGGGAACGAGCAGTACTTC. This sequence encodes CASSPAGTGNEQYF.

The chain recombines TRBV18 with TRBJ2-3; perhaps TRBD2 as D (6 bases). Germline V gene sequence: CDR1 KGHSH, CDR2 LQKENI. Trimming stripped 1 base from V and 0 bases from J, with 17 bases between. The CDR3 is 18 residues long. CDR3 DNA sequence: TGTGCCAGCTCACCACTACCCTCTTCCGGGACTAGCACAGATACGCAGTATTTT. This codes for CASSPLPSSGTSTDTQYF.

This clone showed up just once. This chain connects TRBV13 to TRBJ2-4, with TRBD1 as a possible D gene (6 bases). Germline CDR1 and CDR2: PRHDT and FYEKMQ (reference sequence). The CDR3 consists of 13 residues. Trimming took off 7 bases at V and 3 bases at J, with 10 bases between the two ends. The CDR3 DNA reads as TGTGCCAGCACTCAACAGGGCAAAAACATTCAGTACTTC. The encoded protein is CASTQQGKNIQYF.

The chain combines TRBV29-1 with TRBJ1-2; D is possibly TRBD1 (6 bases). The CDR3 runs to 15 residues. Trimming took off 0 bases at V and 7 bases at J, with 18 bases between the two ends. Germline loops: CDR1 SQVTM, CDR2 ANQGSEA. This CDR3 is CSVEDPGQGFAGYTF. Written as DNA, the CDR3 is TGCAGCGTTGAAGATCCCGGTCAGGGGTTTGCTGGCTACACCTTC.

This clone was detected a few times. The rearrangement uses TRBV27 and TRBJ1-2, with 10 bases aligning to TRBD1. The germline CDR1 and CDR2 sequences are MNHEY and SMNVEV (reference sequence). This CDR3 region has 16 residues. After removal of 5 bases from V and 6 bases from J, the junction contained 12 bases not matched to a gene. DNA of the CDR3: TGTGCCAGCAGTCCAACCGACAGGGGGCCTTGGAATGGCTACACCTTC. Translating gives CASSPTDRGPWNGYTF.

CDR3 sequence (DNA): TGCGCCAGCAGCTTGGACCCGCCGCCGTCTGGGGCCAACGTCCTGACTTTC. Encoded protein: CASSLDPPPSGANVLTF. J is TRBJ2-6 and V is TRBV5-1, with unresolved D. V was cut by 0 bases and J by 1 base, with 11 bases left in between. Germline assignment: CDR1 SGHRS and CDR2 YFSETQ. CDR3 length equals 17 residues.

The chain uses TRBV2 and TRBJ1-1, with 9 bases aligning to TRBD1. The CDR3 loop spans 15 amino acids. The junction had 11 bases not matched to a gene; V was cut back by 6 bases and J by 6 bases. CDR1 and CDR2 from the germline V gene are SNHLY and FYNNEI. CDR3 nucleotides: TGTGCCAGCAGGTTAGGACAACAGGGGGCGGCTGAAGCTTTCTTT. Translation: CASRLGQQGAAEAFF.

This clone was observed at least ten times. The chain joins TRBV5-4 to TRBJ1-6; D remains unclear. V dropped 7 bases and J dropped 8 bases, with 13 bases sitting between them. CDR1 is SGHNT, CDR2 YYREEE, per germline (reference sequence). The CDR3 contains 13 residues. CDR3 DNA sequence: TGTGCCAGCGCTAAAGATTCGGATTCACCCCTCCACTTT. Translated: CASAKDSDSPLHF.

This chain joins TRBV7-2 and TRBJ1-1; 10 nucleotides line up with TRBD1. Trimming at V came to 6 bases and at J to 11 bases, leaving 6 bases not matched to a gene. The CDR3 runs 12 residues. Germline CDR1 and CDR2: SGHTA and FQGNSA. For the CDR3, the DNA is TGTGCCAGCAGGAGGACAGGGGGGAATGCTTTCTTT. Protein product: CASRRTGGNAFF. Combining the CDR3 with reference TRBV7-2 and TRBJ1-1 gives the whole variable domain GAGVSQSPSNKVTEKGKDVELRCDPISGHTALYWYRQSLGQGLEFLIYFQGNSAPDKSGLPSDRFSAERTGGSVSTLTIQRTQQEDSAVYLCASRRTGGNAFFGQGTRLTVV.

The rearrangement links TRBV7-2 to TRBJ1-2; no clear D gene. Germline CDR1 and CDR2: SGHTA and FQGNSA. This CDR3 spans 14 amino acids. The V end lost 2 bases, the J end lost 8 bases, and 15 bases lay between the germline ends. CDR3 region: CASSLNLNSYGYTF. DNA of the CDR3: TGTGCCAGCAGCTTAAACCTCAACTCTTACGGCTACACCTTC.

The chain recombines TRBV7-2 with TRBJ1-2; no definite D call. CDR1 and CDR2 from the germline V gene are SGHTA and FQGNSA. This CDR3 region has 14 residues. The V end was cut by 5 bases, the J end by 5 bases, with 15 bases between. DNA of the CDR3: TGTGCCAGCAGCCCTCGTTTTGAAGGGTATGGCTACACCTTC. It translates to CASSPRFEGYGYTF. Drawing the rest from reference TRBV7-2 and TRBJ1-2, the complete variable domain is GAGVSQSPSNKVTEKGKDVELRCDPISGHTALYWYRQSLGQGLEFLIYFQGNSAPDKSGLPSDRFSAERTGGSVSTLTIQRTQQEDSAVYLCASSPRFEGYGYTFGSGTRLTVV.

This clone was seen only once. The chain recombines TRBV7-9 with TRBJ1-6; 7 bases fit TRBD1. V trimming: 4 bases; J trimming: 5 bases; junction bases outside the gene matches: 8. The germline V gene encodes CDR1 SEHNR and CDR2 FQNEAQ (reference sequence). The length of the CDR3 is 16 residues. CDR3 DNA: TGTGCCAGCAGCTCGGGGGACAGAGCTAATAATTCACCCCTCCACTTT. Protein: CASSSGDRANNSPLHF.

The chain employs TRBV29-1 and TRBJ2-2; 8 bases line up with TRBD2. CDR3 size: 12 residues. V was clipped by 6 bases and J by 6 bases; unmatched bases: 3. Germline V lookup: CDR1 SQVTM, CDR2 ANQGSEA. CDR3 in DNA: TGCAGCGTGCGGCGGGGGGCCGGGGAGCTGTTTTTT. This gives the protein CSVRRGAGELFF.

This clone was detected ten times or more. V gene TRBV11-1 combines with J gene TRBJ2-3; no clear D. Trimming left V 4 bases short and J 5 bases short, with 10 bases between. Germline-derived CDR1 and CDR2 are SGHAT and FQDESV (reference sequence). The CDR3 length is 13 residues. The CDR3 is CASSSPLVDTQYF. CDR3 bases: TGTGCCAGCAGCTCCCCGTTGGTAGATACGCAGTATTTT.